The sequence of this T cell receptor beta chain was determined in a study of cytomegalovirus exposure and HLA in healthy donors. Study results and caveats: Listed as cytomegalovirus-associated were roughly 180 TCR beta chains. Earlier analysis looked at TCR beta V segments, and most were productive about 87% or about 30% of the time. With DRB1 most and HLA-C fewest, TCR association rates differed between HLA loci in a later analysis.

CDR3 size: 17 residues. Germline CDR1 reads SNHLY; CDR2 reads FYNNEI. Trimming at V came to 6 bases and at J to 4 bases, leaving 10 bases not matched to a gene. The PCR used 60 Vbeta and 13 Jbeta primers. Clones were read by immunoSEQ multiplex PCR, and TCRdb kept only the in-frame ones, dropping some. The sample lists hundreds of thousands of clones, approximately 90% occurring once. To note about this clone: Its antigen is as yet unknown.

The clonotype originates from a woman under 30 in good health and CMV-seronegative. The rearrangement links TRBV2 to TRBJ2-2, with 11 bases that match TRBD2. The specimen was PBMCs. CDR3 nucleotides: TGTGCCAGCAGCCTCACTAGCGGGGGACGGGGCACCGGGGAGCTGTTTTTT. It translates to CASSLTSGGRGTGELFF.